This T cell receptor (beta chain) was identified in a study of cytomegalovirus exposure and HLA in healthy donors. Study-wide results and caveats: Several of the most significant clusters were apparently associated with common viral pathogens in a later analysis. There were about 160 TCR beta chains listed as cytomegalovirus-associated.

With 60 Vbeta and 13 Jbeta primers, the PCR was carried out. Repertoires were generated with immunoSEQ multiplex PCR, while TCRdb's copy carries only in-frame clones and drops some. The table lists under 90,000 clones, roughly 76% of them singletons. This CDR3 has 13 residues. V was clipped by 7 bases and J by 5 bases; unmatched bases: 6. Per germline, CDR1 GTSNPN and CDR2 SVGIG (reference sequence). Comment on this clone: Its target is unknown.

The specimen sequenced was PBMCs. This TCR was recovered from a woman aged 40 to 50 in good health and CMV-seronegative. The V call is TRBV30, the J call TRBJ1-4, with 8 bases that match TRBD1. The CDR3 nucleotides read TGTGCCTACCAATGGACAGGGAATGAAAAACTGTTTTTT. This sequence encodes CAYQWTGNEKLFF.